These T cell receptor beta chains were read from a single sample in a study of T cells in Graves' hyperthyroidism and ophthalmopathy. TCRdb independently ran MiXCR on the multiplex PCR reads; one entry per CDR3 protein. The repertoire holds under 350,000 distinct CDR3 sequences, with about an eighth as singletons. Sequenced input: blood. Every receptor here comes from a woman aged 25 to 45 with Graves' hyperthyroidism that later progressed to Graves' ophthalmopathy. Each CDR3 is given with its conserved first and last residue. Each record gives: clone size, V gene, J gene, D gene, CDR3 DNA, CDR3 protein. D genes are given only for firm matches. The size field is filled for only some rows; it gives once, few, many or a size class.

>many|TRBV2|TRBJ2-7|TRBD2
TGTGCCAGCAGTGATTTGAGTCCGACTAGCGCGCCCTACGAGCAGTACTTC
CASSDLSPTSAPYEQYF
>many|TRBV3-1|TRBJ2-1|-
TGTGCCAGCAGCCAAGTTCTAGGTTCGGGCACTTACAATGAGCAGTTCTTC
CASSQVLGSGTYNEQFF
>many|TRBV20-1|TRBJ2-1|TRBD2
TGCAGTGCTTCAAGCGGGGGGGGCTCCTACAATGAGCAGTTCTTC
CSASSGGGSYNEQFF
>-|TRBV18|TRBJ2-1|TRBD1
TGTGCCAGCTTAGCGGACAGGGTCAATGAGCAGTTCTTC
CASLADRVNEQFF
>few|TRBV27|TRBJ2-7|-
TGTGCCAGCAGTCCAGGGATAGAGTTCTACGAGCAGTACTTC
CASSPGIEFYEQYF
>many|TRBV5-1|TRBJ2-3|TRBD2
TGCGCCAGCAGCTTGGAGCGCGGGGGACCCACAGATACGCAGTATTTT
CASSLERGGPTDTQYF
>-|TRBV4-1|TRBJ1-2|TRBD1
TGCGCCAGCAGCCATGGGGGAACGGACAGGGACGTTGGCTACACCTTC
CASSHGGTDRDVGYTF
>many|TRBV3-1|TRBJ2-7|-
TGTGCCAGCAGCCAGAGAGAGGGACCCTACGAGCAGTACTTC
CASSQREGPYEQYF
>-|TRBV9|TRBJ1-2|-
TGTGCCAGCAGCTTAGAACCTAACTATGGCTACACCTTC
CASSLEPNYGYTF
>-|TRBV29-1|TRBJ2-7|TRBD1
TGCAGCGTTGAACGGGGAGGACAGGGGGCAGGCGGGCAGTACTTC
CSVERGGQGAGGQYF
>many|TRBV5-8|TRBJ2-4|-
TGTGCCAGCAGCTTTAACAGGGCCCTTCAGTACTTC
CASSFNRALQYF
>many|TRBV27|TRBJ1-4|-
TGTGCCAGCAGCTCAGGGGACCCTTTAAGAGGGGAAAAACTGTTTTTT
CASSSGDPLRGEKLFF
>many|TRBV7-2|TRBJ2-3|TRBD2
TGTGCCAGCAGCTGGAATCCGGGACTAGGCACAGATACGCAGTATTTT
CASSWNPGLGTDTQYF
>many|TRBV19|TRBJ2-1|-
TGTGCCAGTAGTATTGGAAATAGTGCGAATGAGCAGTTCTTC
CASSIGNSANEQFF
>-|TRBV7-9|TRBJ2-3|TRBD2
TGTGCCAGCTCAGGCGGTCTAGCGGGAGGCCCCACAGATACGCAGTATTTT
CASSGGLAGGPTDTQYF
>many|TRBV11-2|TRBJ1-4|-
TGTGCCAGCAGCCCGGACGGCTATAATGAAAAACTGTTTTTT
CASSPDGYNEKLFF
>many|TRBV7-3|TRBJ1-1|-
TGTGCCAGCAGCTTAAACCGAGACACTGAAGCTTTCTTT
CASSLNRDTEAFF
>many|TRBV7-3|TRBJ2-3|-
TGTGCCAGCAGCTTAACGTTAACAAGGGCGGATACGCAGTATTTT
CASSLTLTRADTQYF
>-|TRBV30|TRBJ2-1|TRBD2
TGTGCCTGGAGAAGACCCCTAGCGGGAGTCTCCAAGGAGCAGTTCTTC
CAWRRPLAGVSKEQFF
>many|TRBV5-5|TRBJ2-1|TRBD2
TGTGCCAGCAGCTTATCGGCGGGGGGGAACAATGAGCAGTTCTTC
CASSLSAGGNNEQFF
>many|TRBV7-9|TRBJ1-4|-
TGTGCCAGCAGCTCGACGTTGGGCCCAACTAATGAAAAACTGTTTTTT
CASSSTLGPTNEKLFF
>many|TRBV28|TRBJ1-1|TRBD1
TGTGCCAGCACTAGGGACAGTTGGAGCACTGAAGCTTTCTTT
CASTRDSWSTEAFF
>-|TRBV5-1|TRBJ2-5|TRBD2
TGCGCCAGCAGCCGCTCCACGGGGGGTGGTCAAGAGACCCAGTACTTC
CASSRSTGGGQETQYF
>few|TRBV4-3|TRBJ2-1|TRBD2
TGCGCCAGCAGCCCTCGACTAGCGGGAGGCGGTGAGCAGTTCTTC
CASSPRLAGGGEQFF
>many|TRBV29-1|TRBJ2-5|-
TGCAGCGTTGGGCTACGGGTACCGCGAGAGACCCAGTACTTC
CSVGLRVPRETQYF
>many|TRBV30|TRBJ1-1|-
TGTGCCTTACAGCGTCCGCAGAACACTGAAGCTTTCTTT
CALQRPQNTEAFF
>many|TRBV7-2|TRBJ1-5|-
TGTGCCAGCAGCCCGTACGGCGTGACCGCCGATGCCCAGCATTTT
CASSPYGVTADAQHF
>many|TRBV28|TRBJ1-6|TRBD1
TGTGCCAGCATGAGTCAGGACAGGCATAATTCACCCCTCCACTTT
CASMSQDRHNSPLHF
>many|TRBV20-1|TRBJ2-7|-
TGCAGTGTTTCATCCCGATACGAGCAGTACTTC
CSVSSRYEQYF
>-|TRBV7-9|TRBJ2-5|-
TGTGCCAGCAGCTACTTCCGGGACTACCAAGAGACCCAGTACTTC
CASSYFRDYQETQYF